This record covers a single T cell receptor (beta chain). This clonotype was seen a few times. There is no known antigen for this receptor. Base-call qualities are not available, and no considerably larger clone is one nucleotide away. The CDR3 runs 14 residues from the cysteine to the phenylalanine. Only the CDR3 portion is preserved as DNA: 42 bases, with reading frame beginning at the first base. V has 6 bases trimmed and J has 7 bases trimmed; junction bases matching no gene number 10. Per the germline V gene (reference sequence), DFQATT is the CDR1 and SNEGSKA is the CDR2. The data derive from a study of CD8 T cells in ankylosing spondylitis (dated by TCRdb to the late 2010s). Some background on the complete study: To find TCR variants linked to disease, the study profiled T cell receptor beta repertoires in ankylosing spondylitis patients and healthy donors. The whole study cohort included over 85 healthy donors and 25 or so ankylosing spondylitis patients. Peripheral blood was sampled, and synovial fluid was additionally collected from ankylosing spondylitis patients. Summary of the overall study and its limitations: According to the report, matched synovial fluid samples from ankylosing spondylitis patients were significantly enriched for the disease-linked clones. Blood from ankylosing spondylitis patients appeared to be characterized by a TCR beta motif made up of several highly homologous amino acid variants. In peripheral blood, the disease-linked clones were found at relatively low frequencies and had a CD8+ phenotype. Some TCR beta motif variants had previously been reported in synovial fluid and blood of reactive arthritis patients, which suggested common disease-initiation mechanisms.

Data came from an Illumina HiSeq 2500. Quantitative 5'-RACE with molecular barcodes was the method used to prepare the TCR beta libraries. From the authors' description of their analysis: To identify disease-linked TCR variants, a new computational method was used, one built on a probabilistic model of VDJ rearrangement. TCRdb trimmed the raw reads at Q25, called clones with MiXCR and kept productive beta chains. Duplicate CDR3 protein sequences are folded into a single record with the most common DNA and genes. TCRdb's processing, not the study's, gives the V and J calls here. The sample profile shows about 840,000 distinct CDR3 sequences; about an eighth of them were found once. The top ten clones comprise roughly 0.51% of the sample.

The specimen sequenced was blood, either unsorted or a sorted T cell fraction (not recorded which). The rearrangement combines TRBV20-1 with TRBJ2-1; 9 bases in the middle match TRBD1. The sequence came from a male donor with ankylosing spondylitis. The nucleotides are TGCAGTGCGACCCCCCGGACAGGGGATAATGAGCAGTTCTTC. Translated, it gives CSATPRTGDNEQFF.